Below are 7 T cell receptor beta chains sequenced from a single sample in a study of blood T cell repertoires in COVID-19. The protocol was immunoSEQ multiplex PCR, while the TCRdb copy is restricted to in-frame clones and leaves out a portion. The sample has 300,000 to 500,000 clones, approximately 90% seen once. The sequenced sample was PBMCs or T cells enriched from blood (not recorded which). These receptor sequences come from a woman aged 25-40 years with acute COVID-19.

V is TRBV7-9 and J is TRBJ1-6; D gene unclear. The CDR3 runs 16 residues. Germline-derived CDR1 and CDR2 are SEHNR and FQNEAQ (reference sequence). V was cut by 1 base and J by 0 bases, with 7 bases left in between. In DNA, the CDR3 is TGTGCCAGCAGCTTAGTCTCGGGCTCCTATAATTCACCCCTCCACTTT. It encodes CASSLVSGSYNSPLHF.

V and J are TRBV18 and TRBJ1-1; tentative D call: TRBD1 (6 bases). The germline V gene encodes CDR1 KGHSH and CDR2 LQKENI. The ends were cut back, 5 bases at V and 6 bases at J, with 13 bases in the middle. The CDR3 is 13 amino acids. The CDR3 spells CASSNREPPEAFF. The DNA for the CDR3 is TGTGCCAGCTCAAACAGGGAACCACCTGAAGCTTTCTTT.

The rearrangement links TRBV27 to TRBJ1-3; 7 bases align to TRBD1. The CDR3 length is 15 residues. The germline gives CDR1 MNHEY, CDR2 SMNVEV (reference sequence). After removal of 5 bases from V and 0 bases from J, the junction contained 4 bases not matched to a gene. This chain's CDR3 is CASSIQGSSGNTIYF. CDR3 coding DNA: TGTGCCAGCAGTATACAGGGGAGCTCTGGAAACACCATATATTTT.

The V and J genes are TRBV21-1 and TRBJ1-2. TRBV21-1 is a pseudogene segment. The CDR3 totals 18 residues. The CDR3 nucleotides read TGTGCCAGCAGCAAAGGGGATTCGCGGGGTGCGGTAGACTATGGCTACACCTTC. Amino acid sequence: CASSKGDSRGAVDYGYTF.

This clone was counted a single time. DNA of the CDR3: TGCAGCGTTGAAGATCTAGGGGGGACAGGGGGCCGGGAGCAGTACTTC. This encodes CSVEDLGGTGGREQYF. The chain is built from TRBV29-1 and TRBJ2-7; TRBD1 aligns across 12 bases. The germline CDR1 and CDR2 sequences are SQVTM and ANQGSEA. The CDR3 spans 16 residues. Trimming cost V 0 bases and J 7 bases; bases outside gene matches: 10.

The gene calls are TRBV6-1 and TRBJ1-5; possible D gene TRBD1, 5 bases. CDR1 and CDR2 from the germline V gene are MNHNS and SASEGT. The germline V and J ends were trimmed by 3 bases and 0 bases, with 9 bases remaining between them. The CDR3 has 15 residues. CDR3 bases: TGTGCCAGCAGTGAGGGGGGTTATAGCAATCAGCCCCAGCATTTT. It codes for CASSEGGYSNQPQHF.

The gene calls are TRBV11-3 and TRBJ2-5; 7 bases agree with TRBD1. Germline V gene data show CDR1 as SGHNT and CDR2 as YENEEA. V lost 5 bases and J lost 2; bases outside the gene matches: 8. This CDR3 comprises 15 residues. The CDR3 nucleotides are TGTGCCAGCAGCAAAGGACAGGATCGACAAGAGACCCAGTACTTC. Its translation: CASSKGQDRQETQYF.